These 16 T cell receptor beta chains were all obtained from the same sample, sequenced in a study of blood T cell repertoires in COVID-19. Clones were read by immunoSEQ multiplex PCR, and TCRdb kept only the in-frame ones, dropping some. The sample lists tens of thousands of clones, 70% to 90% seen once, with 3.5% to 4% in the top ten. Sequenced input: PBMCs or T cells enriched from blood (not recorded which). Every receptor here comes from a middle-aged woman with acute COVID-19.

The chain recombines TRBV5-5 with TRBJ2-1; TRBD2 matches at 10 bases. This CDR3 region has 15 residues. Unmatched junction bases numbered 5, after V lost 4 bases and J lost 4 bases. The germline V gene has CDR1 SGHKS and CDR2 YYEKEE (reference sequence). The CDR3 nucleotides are TGTGCCAGCAGCATACTAGCGGGACTATACAATGAGCAGTTCTTC. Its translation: CASSILAGLYNEQFF.

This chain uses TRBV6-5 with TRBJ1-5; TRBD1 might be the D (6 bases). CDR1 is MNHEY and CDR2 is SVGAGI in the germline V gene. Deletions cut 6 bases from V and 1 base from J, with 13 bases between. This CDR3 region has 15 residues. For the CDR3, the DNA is TGTGCCAGCAGATCCCAGGGGACGAGCAATCAGCCCCAGCATTTT. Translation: CASRSQGTSNQPQHF.

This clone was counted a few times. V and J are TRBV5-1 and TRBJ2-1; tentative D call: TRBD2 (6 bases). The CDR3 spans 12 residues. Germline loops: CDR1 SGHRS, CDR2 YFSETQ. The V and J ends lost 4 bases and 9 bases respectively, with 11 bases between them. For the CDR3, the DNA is TGCGCCAGCAGCAGAGATAGCGGTGAGCAGTTCTTC. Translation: CASSRDSGEQFF. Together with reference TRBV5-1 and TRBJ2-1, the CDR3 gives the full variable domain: KAGVTQTPRYLIKTRGQQVTLSCSPISGHRSVSWYQQTPGQGLQFLFEYFSETQRNKGNFPGRFSGRQFSNSRSEMNVSTLELGDSALYLCASSRDSGEQFFGPGTRLTVL.

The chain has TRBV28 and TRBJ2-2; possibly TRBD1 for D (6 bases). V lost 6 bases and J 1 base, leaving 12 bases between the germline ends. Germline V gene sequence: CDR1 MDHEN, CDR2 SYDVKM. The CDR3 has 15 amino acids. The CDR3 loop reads CASRYTGWNTGELFF. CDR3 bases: TGTGCCAGCAGGTATACAGGGTGGAACACCGGGGAGCTGTTTTTT.

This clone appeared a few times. The CDR3 protein is CASSLEAGQPQHF. The CDR3 nucleotides read TGCGCCAGCAGCTTGGAGGCAGGCCAGCCCCAGCATTTT. This chain links TRBV5-1 with TRBJ1-5; the D is unclear. The CDR3 is 13 residues long. V was shortened by 0 bases and J by 7 bases, with 8 bases between the two germline ends. CDR1 is SGHRS, CDR2 YFSETQ, per germline.

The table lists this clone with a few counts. The CDR3 region is CASSQDPQAGQLGNEKLFF. The CDR3 DNA reads as TGCGCCAGCAGCCAAGATCCGCAGGCCGGGCAACTAGGTAATGAAAAACTGTTTTTT. This chain joins TRBV4-1 and TRBJ1-4; D not resolved. Germline CDR1 and CDR2: MGHRA and YSYEKL. V was shortened by 0 bases and J by 4 bases, with 21 bases between the two germline ends. The CDR3 sequence is 19 residues long.

As DNA, the CDR3 is TGTGCCAGCCACAGGGGTTATATGGATGGCTACACCTTC. Amino acids: CASHRGYMDGYTF. The V gene is TRBV7-2, the J gene TRBJ1-2, with TRBD1 identical over 7 bases. This CDR3 region has 13 residues. Germline trimming cut 8 bases from V and 6 bases from J; bases unmatched to any gene: 9. The germline gives CDR1 SGHTA, CDR2 FQGNSA.

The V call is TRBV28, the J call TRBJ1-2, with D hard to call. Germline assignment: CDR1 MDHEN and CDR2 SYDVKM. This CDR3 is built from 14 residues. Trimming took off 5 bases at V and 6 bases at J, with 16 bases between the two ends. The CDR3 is CASSPHDTFHGYTF. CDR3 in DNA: TGTGCCAGCAGTCCCCACGACACTTTCCATGGCTACACCTTC.

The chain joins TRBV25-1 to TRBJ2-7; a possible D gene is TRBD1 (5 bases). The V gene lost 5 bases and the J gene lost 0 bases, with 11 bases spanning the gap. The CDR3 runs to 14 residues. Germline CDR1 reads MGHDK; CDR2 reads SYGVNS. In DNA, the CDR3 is TGTGCCAGCAGTCCAGGGCACCCCTCCTACGAGCAGTACTTC. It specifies CASSPGHPSYEQYF.

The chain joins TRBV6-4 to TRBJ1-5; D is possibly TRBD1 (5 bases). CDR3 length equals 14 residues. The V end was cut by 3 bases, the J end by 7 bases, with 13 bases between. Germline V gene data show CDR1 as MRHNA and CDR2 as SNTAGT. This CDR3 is CASSEGGGRQPQHF. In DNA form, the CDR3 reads TGTGCCAGCAGTGAGGGGGGGGGTCGCCAGCCCCAGCATTTT.

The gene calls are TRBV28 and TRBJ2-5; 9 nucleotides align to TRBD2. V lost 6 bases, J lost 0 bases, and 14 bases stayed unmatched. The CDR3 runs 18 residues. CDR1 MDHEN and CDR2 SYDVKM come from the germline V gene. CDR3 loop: CASSPRLAGLPYQETQYF. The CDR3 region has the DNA TGTGCCAGCAGCCCACGGCTAGCGGGACTGCCGTACCAAGAGACCCAGTACTTC. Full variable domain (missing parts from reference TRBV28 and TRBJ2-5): DVKVTQSSRYLVKRTGEKVFLECVQDMDHENMFWYRQDPGLGLRLIYFSYDVKMKEKGDIPEGYSVSREKKERFSLILESASTNQTSMYLCASSPRLAGLPYQETQYFGPGTRLLVL.

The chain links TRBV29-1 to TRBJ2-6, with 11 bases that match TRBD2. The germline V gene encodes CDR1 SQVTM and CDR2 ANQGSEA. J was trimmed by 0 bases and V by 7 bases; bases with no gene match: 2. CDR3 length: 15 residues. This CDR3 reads CSAGLAVSGANVLTF. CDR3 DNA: TGCAGCGCGGGACTAGCGGTCTCTGGGGCCAACGTCCTGACTTTC.

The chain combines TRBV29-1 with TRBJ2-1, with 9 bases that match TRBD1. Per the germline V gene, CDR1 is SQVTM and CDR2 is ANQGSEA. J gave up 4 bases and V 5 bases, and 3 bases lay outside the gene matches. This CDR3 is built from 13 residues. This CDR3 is CSVFGQGYNEQFF. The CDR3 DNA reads TGCAGCGTTTTCGGACAGGGGTACAATGAGCAGTTCTTC.

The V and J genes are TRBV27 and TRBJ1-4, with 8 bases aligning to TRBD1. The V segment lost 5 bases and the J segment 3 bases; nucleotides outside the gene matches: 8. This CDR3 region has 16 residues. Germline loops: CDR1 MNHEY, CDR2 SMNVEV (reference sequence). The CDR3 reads CASSGPNRGANEKLFF. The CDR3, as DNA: TGTGCCAGCAGTGGCCCCAACAGGGGGGCTAATGAAAAACTGTTTTTT.

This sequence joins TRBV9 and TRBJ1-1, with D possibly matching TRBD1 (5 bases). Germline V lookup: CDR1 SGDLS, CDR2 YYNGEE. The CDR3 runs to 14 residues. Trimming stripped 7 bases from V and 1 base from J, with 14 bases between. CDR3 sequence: CASAIRGGNTEAFF. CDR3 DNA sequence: TGTGCCAGCGCAATAAGGGGCGGGAACACTGAAGCTTTCTTT. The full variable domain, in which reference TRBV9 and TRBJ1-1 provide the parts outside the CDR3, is DSGVTQTPKHLITATGQRVTLRCSPRSGDLSVYWYQQSLDQGLQFLIQYYNGEERAKGNILERFSAQQFPDLHSELNLSSLELGDSALYFCASAIRGGNTEAFFGQGTRLTVV.

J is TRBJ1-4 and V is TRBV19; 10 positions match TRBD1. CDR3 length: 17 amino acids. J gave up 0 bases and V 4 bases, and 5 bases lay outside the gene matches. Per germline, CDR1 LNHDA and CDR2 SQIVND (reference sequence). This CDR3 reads CASSRRQGAATNEKLFF. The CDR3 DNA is TGTGCCAGTAGTAGGAGACAGGGGGCGGCAACTAATGAAAAACTGTTTTTT.